This is a list of T cell receptor beta chains from one sample in a study of tumor and adjacent non-tumor tissue in lung cancer. MiXCR, run by TCRdb on the multiplex PCR reads, gives a single entry per CDR3 protein. The sample carries about 110,000 distinct CDR3 sequences, around 75% recorded once. Specimen: lung tumor tissue. The source of these receptors is a woman aged 60-70 years with non-small cell lung cancer. CDR3s include the opening cysteine and the closing phenylalanine or tryptophan. The order of the fields is V gene, D gene, J gene, CDR3 protein. A D gene is named only where the DNA matches it firmly.

V: TRBV6-2/TRBV6-3
D: .
J: TRBJ2-5
CDR3: CASISQEMSQYF

V: TRBV11-2
D: .
J: TRBJ1-1
CDR3: CASNLASNTEAFF

V: TRBV11-2
D: TRBD2
J: TRBJ2-7
CDR3: CASSLVLAGPSYKQYF

V: TRBV5-4
D: TRBD2
J: TRBJ2-1
CDR3: CASSLPSGYNEQIF

V: TRBV4-1
D: TRBD2
J: TRBJ2-1
CDR3: CASSQGTSGMYIEQFF

V: TRBV7-9
D: .
J: TRBJ2-3
CDR3: CASSFGGRVVDTQYF

V: TRBV28
D: .
J: TRBJ2-7
CDR3: CASSLAVAYEQHF

V: TRBV20-1
D: TRBD1
J: TRBJ1-1
CDR3: CSVKTGGGIEAFF

V: TRBV6-5
D: .
J: TRBJ1-1
CDR3: CASSYQDTEAFF

V: TRBV11-1
D: TRBD2
J: TRBJ2-1
CDR3: CASSPRLAGGLNEQFF

V: TRBV28
D: .
J: TRBJ2-7
CDR3: CASSLDSTYEQYF

V: TRBV11-2
D: TRBD1
J: TRBJ2-5
CDR3: CACSSTGTRGGTQYF

V: TRBV5-5
D: .
J: TRBJ2-3
CDR3: CASSLWRGCGTDTQYF

V: TRBV11-3
D: .
J: TRBJ2-7
CDR3: CVSSRDTRKQYF

V: TRBV5-6
D: .
J: TRBJ1-2
CDR3: CASSWLGWGYGYTF

V: TRBV28
D: .
J: TRBJ1-3
CDR3: CASSIVVGNTIYF

V: TRBV11-2
D: TRBD1
J: TRBJ2-5
CDR3: CAGSVGTGGGTQYF

V: TRBV11-2
D: .
J: TRBJ2-5
CDR3: CASSLNTDQETHYF

V: TRBV19
D: TRBD2
J: TRBJ2-2
CDR3: CASSGTSFTGELFF

V: TRBV6-6
D: .
J: TRBJ2-7
CDR3: CASSYSIEQYF

V: TRBV6-1
D: .
J: TRBJ2-2
CDR3: CASNRDLNTGELFF

V: TRBV6-5
D: .
J: TRBJ2-2
CDR3: CASSHRTLNTGELLF

V: TRBV11-2
D: .
J: TRBJ2-2
CDR3: CASSLNPGAGELFF

V: TRBV4-1
D: TRBD1
J: TRBJ1-2
CDR3: CARSQVRADLTWTGSSGYTF

V: TRBV20-1
D: TRBD1
J: TRBJ1-5
CDR3: CSAYTGTEIQPQHF

V: TRBV11-2
D: .
J: TRBJ2-7
CDR3: CASSRDRGGYEQHF